This record looks at one TCR beta chain sequence and its context. Its antigen remains unidentified. This entry is derived from a study of CD4+ T cells in melanoma. From germline, CDR1 is LNHNV and CDR2 YYDKDF (reference sequence). The CDR3 is 12 residues long. Trimming cost V 3 bases and J 9 bases, with 9 bases left between them. Data came from immunoSEQ multiplex PCR; TCRdb stores just in-frame clones and leaves some out. The table records roughly 110,000 clones, 92% of them present only once. Notes on the study in general: A reported correlation linked neoantigen-specific CD4+ T cells to CD8+, macrophage and B cell function. In melanoma, neoantigen-specific CD4+ T cells reportedly differed in differentiation state.

V is TRBV15 and J is TRBJ2-1; D is unresolved. This sequence originates from a human donor with melanoma. The sequenced sample was peripheral blood. Here the CDR3 reads CATSRAKGEQFF. DNA of the CDR3: TGTGCCACCAGCAGGGCAAAGGGTGAGCAGTTCTTC.